This record concerns one TCR beta chain sequence. The antigen is not known. This entry is derived from a study of PD-1 blockade in classical Hodgkin lymphoma. Regarding time point: cycle 4 day 1 (C4D1), after 6 weeks of nivolumab. Each patient's relapse followed autologous stem cell transplantation, and brentuximab vedotin exposure varied. CDR3 length: 15 residues. Germline lookup yields CDR1 SGHDN and CDR2 FVKESK. The V end was cut by 2 bases, the J end by 6 bases, with 13 bases between. Study findings and constraints: By C4D1, CD4+ diversity increased significantly, especially in complete responders. Complete responders had baseline diversity similar to newly diagnosed patients.

The assay was immunoSEQ multiplex PCR, and TCRdb's table has in-frame clones only and misses some. Of under 50,000 clones listed, 66% were seen once; the top ten hold about 3.4%. V usage is TRBV14 and J usage is TRBJ2-2; D possibly matches TRBD1 or TRBD2 (5 bases each). The sequencing here drew on peripheral blood mononuclear cells (PBMCs), taken before the fourth cycle of nivolumab. The sequence derives from a human donor with classical Hodgkin lymphoma. DNA for the CDR3: TGTGCCAGCAGCCAAAGGTCGGGGCGGGCCGGGGAGCTGTTTTTT. It specifies CASSQRSGRAGELFF.